The 15 T cell receptor beta chains below all came from one sample that was sequenced in a study of T cell responses to AZD1222 COVID-19 vaccine. TCRdb's table, derived via immunoSEQ multiplex PCR, lists solely in-frame clones and lacks some. This sample has about 140,000 clones, with over 75% found just once. The material was peripheral blood, obtained on day 0 of AZD1222 vaccination. The receptors shown here come from an adult in good health.

The J gene is TRBJ1-2, the V gene TRBV5-4; possible D gene TRBD1, 6 bases. CDR1 SGHNT and CDR2 YYREEE come from the germline V gene (reference sequence). The CDR3 consists of 14 residues. Trimming pared 3 bases from V and 6 bases from J, leaving 15 bases between. This CDR3 reads CASSYYRAGHGYTF. The CDR3 DNA is TGTGCCAGCAGCTACTACAGGGCGGGGCATGGCTACACCTTC.

The chain's CDR3 is CASSSLMGRDEQYF. CDR3 sequence (DNA): TGTGCCAGCAGCTCCCTTATGGGGCGAGACGAGCAGTACTTC. The J gene is TRBJ2-7, the V gene TRBV7-8, with TRBD1 as a possible D gene (5 bases). The germline gives CDR1 SGHVS, CDR2 FQNEAQ. Trimming took 4 bases from V and 5 from J, leaving 15 bases between them. The CDR3 loop spans 14 amino acids.

The chain is built from TRBV15 and TRBJ1-3; TRBD1 matches 9 bases. CDR1 and CDR2 from the germline V gene are LNHNV and YYDKDF (reference sequence). Trimming at V came to 9 bases and at J to 4 bases, leaving 4 bases not matched to a gene. The CDR3 is 13 amino acids. CDR3 region: CATRQGVGNTIYF. The DNA for the CDR3 is TGTGCCACGAGACAGGGGGTCGGAAACACCATATATTTT. The complete variable domain, with remaining parts taken from reference TRBV15 and TRBJ1-3, reads DAMVIQNPRYQVTQFGKPVTLSCSQTLNHNVMYWYQQKSSQAPKLLFHYYDKDFNNEADTPDNFQSRRPNTSFCFLDIRSPGLGDTAMYLCATRQGVGNTIYFGEGSWLTVV.

The rearrangement uses TRBV27 and TRBJ2-3; 7 nucleotides agree with TRBD1. V lost 3 bases, J lost 0 bases, and 15 bases stayed unmatched. Germline values: CDR1 MNHEY, CDR2 SMNVEV (reference sequence). The CDR3 sequence is 19 residues long. CDR3 loop: CASSFRPFPGTASTDTQYF. The CDR3 bases are TGTGCCAGCAGTTTCCGACCATTCCCCGGGACAGCTAGCACAGATACGCAGTATTTT.

CDR3 protein: CAIGAGVRLEQYF. CDR3 sequence (DNA): TGTGCCATCGGAGCGGGAGTTAGGCTCGAGCAGTACTTC. V gene TRBV10-3 combines with J gene TRBJ2-7, with 8 bases lining up with TRBD2. Germline CDR1 and CDR2: ENHRY and SYGVKD. With V trimmed by 8 bases and J by 6 bases, 9 bases remained unmatched. The CDR3 contains 13 residues.

The V call is TRBV11-2, the J call TRBJ2-7; D possibly uses TRBD1 or TRBD2 (5 bases each). This CDR3 spans 14 amino acids. V was pared by 2 bases and J by 0 bases, with 8 bases between. Germline assignment: CDR1 SGHAT and CDR2 FQNNGV. CDR3 loop: CASSLIGTSYEQYF. CDR3 nucleotide sequence: TGTGCCAGCAGCTTAATAGGGACCTCCTACGAGCAGTACTTC.

The V gene is TRBV9, the J gene TRBJ1-2, with D uncertain. Trimming stripped 4 bases from V and 4 bases from J, with 17 bases between. The CDR3 loop spans 15 amino acids. CDR1 and CDR2 (germline): SGDLS, YYNGEE. The CDR3 nucleotides read TGTGCCAGCAGCCCCCATGCGGTAGGAAGCTATGGCTACACCTTC. This gives the protein CASSPHAVGSYGYTF.

The rearrangement links TRBV4-1 to TRBJ1-1; no definite D call. Per the germline V gene, CDR1 is MGHRA and CDR2 is YSYEKL. The CDR3 contains 12 residues. V lost 2 bases and J 13 bases, leaving 14 bases between the germline ends. This CDR3 reads CASSQLSGPVFF. CDR3 sequence (DNA): TGCGCCAGCAGCCAATTGTCAGGTCCGGTTTTCTTT.

The chain has TRBV28 and TRBJ1-1; D gene ambiguous. V lost 5 bases and J 6 bases, leaving 10 bases between the germline ends. The CDR3 covers 12 residues. Germline V CDR1 and CDR2: MDHEN, SYDVKM. CDR3 amino acids: CASSQRRAEAFF. The CDR3 DNA follows: TGTGCCAGCAGTCAGCGGAGAGCTGAAGCTTTCTTT.

The V call is TRBV28, the J call TRBJ1-1; TRBD1 might be the D (6 bases). The germline V and J ends were trimmed by 1 base and 1 base, with 7 bases remaining between them. The CDR3 runs to 14 residues. CDR1 and CDR2 (germline): MDHEN, SYDVKM. The DNA of the CDR3 is TGTGCCAGCAGTTTATCGGACAGGAACACTGAAGCTTTCTTT. It codes for CASSLSDRNTEAFF.

The chain combines TRBV19 with TRBJ1-4, with 7 positions matching TRBD1. The germline gives CDR1 LNHDA, CDR2 SQIVND (reference sequence). The CDR3 has 15 amino acids. Unmatched junction bases numbered 13, after V lost 8 bases and J lost 7 bases. The CDR3 here is CASLETTGMVEKLFF. The CDR3 DNA is TGTGCCAGTCTCGAGACGACAGGGATGGTTGAAAAACTGTTTTTT.

The chain uses TRBV9 and TRBJ1-3; 8 positions match TRBD1. The V segment lost 0 bases and the J segment 4 bases; nucleotides outside the gene matches: 6. The CDR3 is 16 residues long. The germline gives CDR1 SGDLS, CDR2 YYNGEE. This CDR3 reads CASSVDSGDRGNTIYF. The CDR3 DNA follows: TGTGCCAGCAGCGTAGACAGCGGGGACAGGGGAAACACCATATATTTT.

This clone was recorded once. The chain joins TRBV5-4 to TRBJ1-1; 8 bases match TRBD1. Germline assignment: CDR1 SGHNT and CDR2 YYREEE (reference sequence). V lost 5 bases and J lost 4; bases outside the gene matches: 13. CDR3 length: 16 amino acids. The CDR3 nucleotides read TGTGCCAGCAGACCTCCCGGACAGGGCGTGCGCACTGAAGCTTTCTTT. This gives the protein CASRPPGQGVRTEAFF.

The V gene is TRBV27, the J gene TRBJ1-2, with TRBD1 matching 7 bases. CDR3 size: 13 residues. Germline lookup yields CDR1 MNHEY and CDR2 SMNVEV (reference sequence). With 5 bases clipped from V and 6 bases from J, the junction kept 6 bases outside the gene matches. The chain's CDR3 is CASSRQGFNGYTF. CDR3 sequence (DNA): TGTGCCAGCAGTAGACAGGGCTTCAATGGCTACACCTTC.

The V and J genes are TRBV24-1 and TRBJ2-7; D not certain. This CDR3 is built from 13 residues. Germline values: CDR1 KGHDR, CDR2 SFDVKD. V was clipped by 5 bases and J by 2 bases, with 9 bases between them. Written as DNA, the CDR3 is TGTGCCACCAGTGTAACGGTACCCTACGAGCAGTACTTC. This gives the protein CATSVTVPYEQYF.